The sequence of this T cell receptor (beta chain) was determined in a study of blood T cell repertoires in COVID-19 (dated by TCRdb to the early 2020s). For the study in its entirety: Samples covering the acute and convalescent phases of COVID-19 were provided by collaborators in the United States, Italy and Spain. The material from the prospective study consisted of cDNA or gDNA derived from T cells, B-cell-depleted T cells, or PBMCs. Where available, HLA class I and class II types were taken from metadata supplied by the sample provider and were not determined by assay-based typing. The samples were drawn from two sources: the first 160 participants of the ongoing ImmuneRACE study, and 950 to 1,500 subjects contributed by 6 global collaborators. A freely available public database, intended as a resource for researchers studying the immune response to SARS-CoV-2, is where the repertoires were released. Subjects who had been exposed to COVID-19, were actively infected with it, or had recovered from it provided the deeply sampled blood TCRbeta repertoires that made up the dataset. Nearly every sample came with metadata listing a de-identified subject ID, COVID-19 status, age in years and sex. What the study reported, not specific to this receptor: How much clinical and demographic metadata was included differed by source and by participant, and the metadata was provided uncurated.

Whole blood was collected in K2EDTA tubes by collaborating institutions according to the institutions' own protocols. Collaborator samples were shipped for TCRbeta analysis as frozen whole blood, isolated PBMCs, or DNA extracted from either sample type. Between the V and J ends, shortened by 4 bases and 4 bases respectively, the junction contains 14 bases. Taken from cysteine to phenylalanine, the CDR3 has 14 residues. The kept DNA is CDR3 alone, 42 bases in frame from the first base. Based on the germline V gene, the CDR1 and CDR2 sequences are SGHTS and YDEGEE. The immunoSEQ Assay, a bias-controlled multiplex PCR, was used to amplify TCRbeta CDR3 regions from genomic DNA. As for how the authors treated the data: The number of nucleated cells in each sample was estimated by amplification of reference gene primers within the assay. To quantify the absolute abundance of each unique TCRbeta CDR3 rearrangement, sequence reads were collapsed and filtered. For each sample, productive Simpson clonality was calculated as the square root of Simpson's diversity index across productive rearrangements. Sourced from immuneACCESS, this table was stored by TCRdb with only in-frame sequences that have V and J called. A share of the clones is absent; for the studies checked, an unresolved V gene accounts for under half, and the remainder has no known explanation. The V and J calls and clone size were taken over from that table, and D and trimming were inferred from the DNA. The sample profile shows around 120,000 clones; 75% to 90% of them were found once. Of the sample, more than 1.5% is held by the ten largest clones.

In the case of this clone: Its antigen is still unknown. Base quality data are lacking; no much larger clone is found one base away.

The clonotype originates from a man in his sixties or seventies with acute or convalescent COVID-19. The V and J segments used are TRBV5-8 and TRBJ1-2; the D gene is perhaps TRBD1, from 5 matching bases. Sequencing was done on a sample of peripheral blood. The CDR3 corresponds to CASSVQGPIYGYTF. The DNA sequence follows: TGTGCCAGCAGCGTCCAGGGTCCGATCTATGGCTACACCTTC.